The 16 T cell receptor beta chains listed next were all sequenced from one sample in a study of T cell clonotyping in hematopoietic cell transplantation. Documented time point: recipient sample about 28 days before transplant, after cytoreduction. Clones were sequenced by immunoSEQ multiplex PCR, and TCRdb holds only the in-frame ones, with some missing. The data hold about 47,000 clones, with roughly 85% observed a single time. The material was peripheral blood mononuclear cells, obtained before stem cell transplant. These receptor sequences come from a man aged 55 to 70 with myelodysplastic syndrome. Some clones in this sample may be carry-over from other donors' samples.

V is TRBV19 and J is TRBJ2-6; 7 nucleotides line up with TRBD2. V lost 3 bases to trimming and J lost 0 bases; unmatched junction nucleotides: 11. Germline values: CDR1 LNHDA, CDR2 SQIVND (reference sequence). The CDR3 consists of 19 residues. Written as DNA, the CDR3 is TGTGCCAGTAGTATGGTCTTGGGGGGGACCTTCTCTGGGGCCAACGTCCTGACTTTC. Amino acids: CASSMVLGGTFSGANVLTF.

This clone came up once. The chain uses TRBV11-3 and TRBJ1-5, with D unresolved. V lost 4 bases, J lost 9 bases, and 22 bases lay in between. Germline values: CDR1 SGHNT, CDR2 YENEEA. The CDR3 totals 16 residues. CDR3 sequence reads: CASSSPRAGSGGPQHF. DNA of the CDR3: TGTGCCAGCAGCTCCCCCCGGGCTGGTTCCGGAGGGCCCCAGCATTTT. Looking up the rest from reference TRBV11-3 and TRBJ1-5 gives the full variable domain: EAGVVQSPRYKIIEKKQPVAFWCNPISGHNTLYWYLQNLGQGPELLIRYENEEAVDDSQLPKDRFSAERLKGVDSTLKIQPAELGDSAVYLCASSSPRAGSGGPQHFGDGTRLSIL.

V and J are TRBV5-1 and TRBJ1-4, with D uncertain. The V end lost 1 base, the J end lost 8 bases, and 21 bases lay between the germline ends. In germline, CDR1 is SGHRS, CDR2 YFSETQ. CDR3 size: 17 residues. The CDR3 DNA reads as TGCGCCAGCAGCTTGAGTTTGACCGACGGCGTGGGGGAAAAACTGTTTTTT. This sequence encodes CASSLSLTDGVGEKLFF.

This chain joins TRBV19 and TRBJ1-3; 8 bases align to TRBD1. J was trimmed by 4 bases and V by 6 bases; bases with no gene match: 5. This CDR3 is built from 14 residues. CDR1 and CDR2 from the germline V gene are LNHDA and SQIVND (reference sequence). The CDR3 coding sequence is TGTGCCAGTAGCCCATGGACAGGGGGAAACACCATATATTTT. It specifies CASSPWTGGNTIYF.

V is TRBV5-6 and J is TRBJ1-1, with 7 nucleotides matching TRBD1. In germline, CDR1 is SGHDT, CDR2 YYEEEE. With 2 bases clipped from V and 4 bases from J, the junction kept 2 bases outside the gene matches. The CDR3 sequence is 13 residues long. CDR3 DNA: TGTGCCAGCAGCTTAGACAGGGCCACTGAAGCTTTCTTT. Residues: CASSLDRATEAFF.

This chain connects TRBV5-1 to TRBJ2-1, with D possibly being TRBD2 (6 bases). Trimming shortened V by 4 bases and J by 6 bases, and 17 bases separated the two germline ends. This CDR3 region has 15 residues. Germline lookup yields CDR1 SGHRS and CDR2 YFSETQ. The DNA of the CDR3 is TGCGCCAGCAGCGAGGACCCGGGACTGCTCAATGAGCAGTTCTTC. This translates into CASSEDPGLLNEQFF.

This clone was observed a handful of times. This rearrangement joins TRBV5-8 to TRBJ2-1, with 8 bases identical to TRBD1. Germline V gives CDR1 SGHTS, CDR2 YDEGEE. This CDR3 comprises 15 residues. V lost 5 bases and J lost 2; bases outside the gene matches: 6. The CDR3 reads CASSLQGVPYNEQFF. The CDR3 DNA sequence: TGTGCCAGCAGTCTACAGGGGGTACCCTACAATGAGCAGTTCTTC.

The chain uses TRBV2 and TRBJ2-1; 8 nucleotides match TRBD1. In germline, CDR1 is SNHLY, CDR2 FYNNEI. V lost 5 bases and J lost 3; bases outside the gene matches: 9. The CDR3 spans 16 residues. The CDR3 loop is CASSKAGTGDYNEQFF. CDR3 bases: TGTGCCAGCAGTAAGGCGGGGACAGGAGACTACAATGAGCAGTTCTTC.

The chain links TRBV19 to TRBJ1-5, with D maybe TRBD1 (5 bases). CDR1 is LNHDA, CDR2 SQIVND, per germline (reference sequence). Trimming took off 7 bases at V and 0 bases at J, with 16 bases between the two ends. The CDR3 length is 16 residues. The CDR3 nucleotides are TGTGCCAGTAACCAGGATGGGGGGAATAGCAATCAGCCCCAGCATTTT. Translation gives CASNQDGGNSNQPQHF.

CDR3 sequence (DNA): TGTGCCAGCAGTTCCGACTCCCGGGACCGCACAGATACGCAGTATTTT. It yields the protein CASSSDSRDRTDTQYF. V gene TRBV6-5 combines with J gene TRBJ2-3; perhaps D is TRBD1 or TRBD2 (5 bases each). Per the germline V gene, CDR1 is MNHEY and CDR2 is SVGAGI. Trimming stripped 4 bases from V and 1 base from J, with 15 bases between. CDR3 size: 16 residues.

This clone turned up a few times. The identical CDR3 is also encoded by other nucleotide sequences in the sample. V is TRBV2 and J is TRBJ1-5; tentatively, D is TRBD1 (6 bases). The CDR3 sequence is 15 residues long. The V gene lost 3 bases and the J gene lost 4 bases, with 13 bases spanning the gap. Germline CDR1 SNHLY, CDR2 FYNNEI. The DNA of the CDR3 is TGTGCCAGCAGTGAGAGGGCAGGGGAAAATCAGCCCCAGCATTTT. This sequence encodes CASSERAGENQPQHF.

The chain employs TRBV28 and TRBJ1-1; D gene unclear. The CDR3 covers 13 residues. Germline lookup yields CDR1 MDHEN and CDR2 SYDVKM. The V gene lost 3 bases and the J gene lost 2 bases, with 7 bases spanning the gap. DNA of the CDR3: TGTGCCAGCAGTTTTTTGACAAACACTGAAGCTTTCTTT. It is translated as CASSFLTNTEAFF.

This clone showed up just once. This chain uses TRBV4-3 with TRBJ2-2; a weak D match, TRBD1 (6 bases). Germline assignment: CDR1 LGHNA and CDR2 YSLEER. The CDR3 contains 14 residues. V was clipped by 0 bases and J by 7 bases, with 9 bases between them. CDR3 sequence: CASSQEIRGGELFF. CDR3 nucleotide sequence: TGCGCCAGCAGCCAAGAGATCAGGGGCGGGGAGCTGTTTTTT.

The chain is built from TRBV5-1 and TRBJ1-5; 10 bases agree with TRBD1. V lost 4 bases, J lost 2 bases, and 3 bases stayed unmatched. The germline V gene encodes CDR1 SGHRS and CDR2 YFSETQ. The CDR3 is 15 amino acids. CDR3 region: CASSQGTGGNQPQHF. The DNA of the CDR3 is TGCGCCAGCAGCCAAGGGACAGGGGGCAATCAGCCCCAGCATTTT.

This chain uses TRBV7-9 with TRBJ2-3; D unclear. Germline CDR1 is SEHNR and CDR2 is FQNEAQ (reference sequence). V was shortened by 5 bases and J by 2 bases, with 17 bases between the two germline ends. The CDR3 contains 16 residues. CDR3 loop: CASSIYDFTYTDTQYF. As DNA, the CDR3 is TGTGCCAGCAGCATCTACGACTTTACCTACACAGATACGCAGTATTTT.

The rearrangement links TRBV5-6 to TRBJ1-1, with 7 bases fitting TRBD1. The V gene end was trimmed by 4 bases and the J gene end by 2 bases; junction bases not matched to a gene: 8. CDR1 and CDR2 (germline): SGHDT, YYEEEE. The length of the CDR3 is 15 residues. The chain's CDR3 is CASSLSDRTNTEAFF. The CDR3 DNA sequence: TGTGCCAGCAGCCTTTCGGACAGGACAAACACTGAAGCTTTCTTT. Complete variable domain (other parts from reference TRBV5-6 and TRBJ1-1): DAGVTQSPTHLIKTRGQQVTLRCSPKSGHDTVSWYQQALGQGPQFIFQYYEEEERQRGNFPDRFSGHQFPNYSSELNVNALLLGDSALYLCASSLSDRTNTEAFFGQGTRLTVV.